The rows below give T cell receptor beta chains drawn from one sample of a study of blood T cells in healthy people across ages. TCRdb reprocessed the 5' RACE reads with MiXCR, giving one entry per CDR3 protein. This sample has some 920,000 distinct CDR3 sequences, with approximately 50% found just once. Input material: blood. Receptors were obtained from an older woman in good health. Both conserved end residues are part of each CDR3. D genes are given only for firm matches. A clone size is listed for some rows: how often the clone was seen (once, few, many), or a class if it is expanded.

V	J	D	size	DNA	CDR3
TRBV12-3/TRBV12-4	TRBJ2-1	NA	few	TGTGCCAGCAGTTTATTACATGAGCAGTTCTTC	CASSLLHEQFF
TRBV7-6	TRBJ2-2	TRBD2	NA	TGTGCCAGCAGCCCTCAACATCTTAGCGGGGGGAACACCGGGGAGCTGTTTTTT	CASSPQHLSGGNTGELFF
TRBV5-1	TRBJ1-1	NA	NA	TGCGCCAGCCCAGGGACCGGGGGCGGTAACACTGAAGCTTTCTTT	CASPGTGGGNTEAFF
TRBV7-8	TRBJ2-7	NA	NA	TGTGCCAGCAGCCCCATTTCCAGCTCCTACGAGCAGTACTTC	CASSPISSSYEQYF
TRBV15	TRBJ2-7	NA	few	TGTGCCACCAGCAGAGATCAAGGTACCTACGAGCAGTACTTC	CATSRDQGTYEQYF
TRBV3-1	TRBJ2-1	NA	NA	TGTGCCAGCAGCCCCCTCCGAGCTTTAGCCTACAATGAGCAGTTCTTC	CASSPLRALAYNEQFF
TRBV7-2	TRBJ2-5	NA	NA	TGTGCCAGCAGGAGTGGTGGGGGAGAGACCCAGTACTTC	CASRSGGGETQYF
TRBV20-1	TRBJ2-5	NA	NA	TGCAGTGCTAGAGATGGAGTCGGGGGGACCCAGTACTTC	CSARDGVGGTQYF
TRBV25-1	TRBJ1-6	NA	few	TGTGCCAGCAGTGAGACCCTACTTGAGGGTTTTTATAATTCACCCCTCCACTTT	CASSETLLEGFYNSPLHF
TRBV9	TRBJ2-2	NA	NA	TGTGCCAGCAGCGTGGGACGAGCGGGCATGGGGGAGCTGTTTTTT	CASSVGRAGMGELFF
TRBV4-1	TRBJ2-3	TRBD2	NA	TGCGCCAGCAGCCAAGTCGCTAGCGGGAGGGCCCGGGATACGCAGTATTTT	CASSQVASGRARDTQYF
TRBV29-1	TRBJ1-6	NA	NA	TGCAGCGTTACCCAGGGAGAGGGCTCACCCCTCCACTTT	CSVTQGEGSPLHF
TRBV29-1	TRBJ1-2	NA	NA	TGCAGCGTTGAAGATTACGTGGGATTCTCCTCGTGGGGTGGCTACACCTTC	CSVEDYVGFSSWGGYTF
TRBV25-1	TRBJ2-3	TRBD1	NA	TGTGCCAGCAGTCGACCGGGACAGGGTGGAAATACGCAGTATTTT	CASSRPGQGGNTQYF
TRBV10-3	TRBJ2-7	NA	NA	TGTGCCACCCGGAGTGGAGACCGGGCCTACGAGCAGTACTTC	CATRSGDRAYEQYF
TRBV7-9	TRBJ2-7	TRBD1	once	TGTGCCAGCAGCCTTCGACAGGGGGGCCACGAGCAGTACTTC	CASSLRQGGHEQYF
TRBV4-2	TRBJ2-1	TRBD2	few	TGTGCCAGCAGCCAAGATTATGGGCTAGCGGGGCGATACACGGGCTCCTACAATGAGCAGTTCTTC	CASSQDYGLAGRYTGSYNEQFF
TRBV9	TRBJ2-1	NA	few	TGTGCCAGCAGCTATACCTCTGGTGAGCAGTTCTTC	CASSYTSGEQFF
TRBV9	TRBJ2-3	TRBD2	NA	TGTGCCAGCAGCCCTGGCGGGAGATTCACAGATACGCAGTATTTT	CASSPGGRFTDTQYF
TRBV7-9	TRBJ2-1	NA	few	TGTGCCAGCAGCTTTCCCCTGCTGGGTGAGCAGTTCTTC	CASSFPLLGEQFF
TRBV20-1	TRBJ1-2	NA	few	TGCAGTGCTACGGGGGGCGCGGGCTACACCTTC	CSATGGAGYTF
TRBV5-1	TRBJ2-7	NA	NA	TGCGCCAGCAGCTTGTTTCCGGTCGACTCCTACGAGCAGTACTTC	CASSLFPVDSYEQYF
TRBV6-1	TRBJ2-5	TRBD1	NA	TGTGCCAGCAAGAGAAGCCCGTCACAGGGGATGGGGGAGCAGTACTTC	CASKRSPSQGMGEQYF
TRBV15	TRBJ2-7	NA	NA	TGTGCCACCAGCAGATTAACCGGGACCTACGAGCAGTACTTC	CATSRLTGTYEQYF
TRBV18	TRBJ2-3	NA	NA	TGTGCCAGCTCCCGCGGCCTAGCCCACACAGATACGCAGTATTTT	CASSRGLAHTDTQYF
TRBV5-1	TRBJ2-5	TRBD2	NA	TGCGCCAGCAGCCCGACACAACTAGCGGGGGCAGAGACCCAGTACTTC	CASSPTQLAGAETQYF
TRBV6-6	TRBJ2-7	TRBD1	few	TGTGCCAGCAACCGGGACAGCTCCTACGAGCAGTACTTC	CASNRDSSYEQYF
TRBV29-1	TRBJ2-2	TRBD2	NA	TGCAGCGTCGGGAGACTAGCGGGAGCGGGAAGCGGGGAGCTGTTTTTT	CSVGRLAGAGSGELFF
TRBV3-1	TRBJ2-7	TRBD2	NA	TGTGCCAGCAGCCGGACTAGCGGGTGGGGGAATGAGCAGTACTTC	CASSRTSGWGNEQYF
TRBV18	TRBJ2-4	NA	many	TGTGCCAGCTCACCCCCCCGGCAGGACATTCAGTACTTC	CASSPPRQDIQYF
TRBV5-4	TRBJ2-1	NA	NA	TGTGCCAGCAGCTTAGGTAGCGGTCCCCCCAATGAGCAGTTCTTC	CASSLGSGPPNEQFF
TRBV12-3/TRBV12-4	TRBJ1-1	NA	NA	TGTGCCAGCAGTGGACGAGGTGTAGAAGCTTTCTTT	CASSGRGVEAFF
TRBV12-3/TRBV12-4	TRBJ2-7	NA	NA	TGTGCCAGCATGGACCCGAGCTCCTACGAGCAGTACTTC	CASMDPSSYEQYF
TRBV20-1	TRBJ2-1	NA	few	TGCAGTGCCACTGGGGGTAGCGGAGCCTACAATGAGCAGTTCTTC	CSATGGSGAYNEQFF
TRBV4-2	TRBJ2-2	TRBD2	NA	TGTGCCAGCAGCCATCATGGCCAACGACTAGCGGGTTGGACCGGGGAGCTGTTTTTT	CASSHHGQRLAGWTGELFF
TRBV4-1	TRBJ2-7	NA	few	TGCGCCAGCAGCCAAACGACAGAAGCCTACGAGCAGTACTTC	CASSQTTEAYEQYF
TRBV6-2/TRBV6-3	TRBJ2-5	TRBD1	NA	TGTGCCACCCAGACAGGGATCCAAGAGACCCAGTACTTC	CATQTGIQETQYF
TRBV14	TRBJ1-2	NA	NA	TGTGCCAGCAGCCAAGAAGCTAGGGGCTACACCTTC	CASSQEARGYTF
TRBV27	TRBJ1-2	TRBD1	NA	TGTGCCAGCAGCCGCCCGGGACAGAAATTCTATGGCTACACCTTC	CASSRPGQKFYGYTF
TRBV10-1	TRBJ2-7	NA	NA	TGCGCCAGCAGTGAGCCAGCGGCAACCTACGAGCAGTACTTC	CASSEPAATYEQYF
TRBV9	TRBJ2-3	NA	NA	TGTGCCAGCAGCGAAGGGGCTTTGACAGATACGCAGTATTTT	CASSEGALTDTQYF
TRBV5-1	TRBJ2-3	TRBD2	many	TGCGCCAGCAGCCAAAGGACTAGCGGAGAGACAGATACGCAGTATTTT	CASSQRTSGETDTQYF
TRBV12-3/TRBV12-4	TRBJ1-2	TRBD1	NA	TGTGCCAGCAGACAGACAGGGGTTCGCGGCTACACCTTC	CASRQTGVRGYTF
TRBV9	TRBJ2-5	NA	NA	TGTGCCAGCAGCGTAGATACAGGAGGACAAGAGACCCAGTACTTC	CASSVDTGGQETQYF
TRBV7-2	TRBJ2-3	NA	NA	TGTGCCAGCAACTCCTTGGATCGGACAGATACGCAGTATTTT	CASNSLDRTDTQYF
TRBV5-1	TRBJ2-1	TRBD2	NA	TGCGCCAGCAGCTTTACTAGCGGGAGGGCCGCTGAGCAGTTCTTC	CASSFTSGRAAEQFF
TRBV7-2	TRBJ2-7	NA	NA	TGTGCCAGCCGAGAATCCGGGATCTACGAGCAGTACTTC	CASRESGIYEQYF
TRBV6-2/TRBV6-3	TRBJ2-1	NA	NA	TGTGCCAGCAGTTACGCCACGCCGGCTGGGGCGATCTCCCTGGAGTTCTTC	CASSYATPAGAISLEFF
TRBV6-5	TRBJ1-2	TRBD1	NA	TGTGCCAGCACACTGGGACAGGGGGCGGGGGGCTACACCTTC	CASTLGQGAGGYTF